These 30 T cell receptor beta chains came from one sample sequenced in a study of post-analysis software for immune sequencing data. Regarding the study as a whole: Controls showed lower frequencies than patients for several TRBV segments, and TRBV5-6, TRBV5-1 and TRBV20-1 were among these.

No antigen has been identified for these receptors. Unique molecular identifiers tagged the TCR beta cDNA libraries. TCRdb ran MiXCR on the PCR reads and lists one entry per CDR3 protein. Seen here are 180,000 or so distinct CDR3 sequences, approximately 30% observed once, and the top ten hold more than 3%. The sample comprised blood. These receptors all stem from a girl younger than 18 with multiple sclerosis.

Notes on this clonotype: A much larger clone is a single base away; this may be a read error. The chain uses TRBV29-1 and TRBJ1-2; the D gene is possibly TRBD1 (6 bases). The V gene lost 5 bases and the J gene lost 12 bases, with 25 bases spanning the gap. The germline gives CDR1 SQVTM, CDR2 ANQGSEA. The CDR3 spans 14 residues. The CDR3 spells CSVPRSTGLGGHTF. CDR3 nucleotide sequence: TGCAGCGTTCCGAGGAGCACAGGGCTAGGAGGCCACACCTTC.

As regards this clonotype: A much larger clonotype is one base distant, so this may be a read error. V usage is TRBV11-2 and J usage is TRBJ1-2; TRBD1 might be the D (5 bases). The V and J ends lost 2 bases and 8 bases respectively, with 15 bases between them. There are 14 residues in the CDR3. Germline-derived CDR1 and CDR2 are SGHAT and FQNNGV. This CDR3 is CASSLKERTLGYTF. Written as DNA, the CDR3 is TGTGCCAGCAGCTTAAAAGAGCGGACACTGGGCTACACCTTC.

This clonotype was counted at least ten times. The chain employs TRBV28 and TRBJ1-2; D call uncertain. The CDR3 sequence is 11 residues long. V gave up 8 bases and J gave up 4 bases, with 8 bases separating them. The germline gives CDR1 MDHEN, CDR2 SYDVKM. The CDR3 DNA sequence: TGTGCCAGCTGGAACAGCTATGGCTACACCTTC. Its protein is CASWNSYGYTF.

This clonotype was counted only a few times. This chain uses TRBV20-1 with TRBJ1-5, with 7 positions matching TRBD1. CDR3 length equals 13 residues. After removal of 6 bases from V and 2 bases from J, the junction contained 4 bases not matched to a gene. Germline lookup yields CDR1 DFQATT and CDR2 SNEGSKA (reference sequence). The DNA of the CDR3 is TGCAGTGCACTTGACAGGGGCAATCAGCCCCAGCATTTT. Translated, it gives CSALDRGNQPQHF.

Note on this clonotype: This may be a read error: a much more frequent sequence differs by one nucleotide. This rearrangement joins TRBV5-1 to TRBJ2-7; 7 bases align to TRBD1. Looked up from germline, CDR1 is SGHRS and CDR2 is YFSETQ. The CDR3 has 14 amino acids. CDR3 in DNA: TGCGCCGGCAGCTCAGGGACAGAGTCCTACGAGCAGTACTTC. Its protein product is CAGSSGTESYEQYF. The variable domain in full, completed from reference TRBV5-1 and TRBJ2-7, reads KAGVTQTPRYLIKTRGQQVTLSCSPISGHRSVSWYQQTPGQGLQFLFEYFSETQRNKGNFPGRFSGRQFSNSRSEMNVSTLELGDSALYLCAGSSGTESYEQYFGPGTRLTVT.

CDR3 residues: CASSPIRDRGRLTEAFF. The CDR3 DNA reads as TGTGCCAGCAGCCCGATTAGGGACAGGGGGCGTCTCACTGAAGCTTTCTTT. The rearrangement links TRBV3-1 to TRBJ1-1, with 12 bases identical to TRBD1. The trim removed 4 bases at V and 4 bases at J, leaving 10 bases unmatched. In germline, CDR1 is LGHDT, CDR2 YNNKEL (reference sequence). CDR3 length: 17 residues.

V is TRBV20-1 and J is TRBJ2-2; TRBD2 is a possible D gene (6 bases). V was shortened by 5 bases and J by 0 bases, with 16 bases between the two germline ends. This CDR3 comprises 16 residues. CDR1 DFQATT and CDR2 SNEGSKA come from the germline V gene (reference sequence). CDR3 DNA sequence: TGCAGTGCTCAATCCCCCCTAGCGACGAACACCGGGGAGCTGTTTTTT. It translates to CSAQSPLATNTGELFF.

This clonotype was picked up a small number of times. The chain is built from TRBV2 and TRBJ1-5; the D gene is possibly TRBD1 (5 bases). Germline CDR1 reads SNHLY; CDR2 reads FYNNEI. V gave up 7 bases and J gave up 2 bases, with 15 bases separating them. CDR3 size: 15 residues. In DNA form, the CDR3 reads TGTGCCAGCACGGGGGGGGGAAGTGGCAATCAGCCCCAGCATTTT. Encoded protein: CASTGGGSGNQPQHF. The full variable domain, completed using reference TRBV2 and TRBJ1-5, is EPEVTQTPSHQVTQMGQEVILRCVPISNHLYFYWYRQILGQKVEFLVSFYNNEISEKSEIFDDQFSVERPDGSNFTLKIRSTKLEDSAMYFCASTGGGSGNQPQHFGDGTRLSIL.

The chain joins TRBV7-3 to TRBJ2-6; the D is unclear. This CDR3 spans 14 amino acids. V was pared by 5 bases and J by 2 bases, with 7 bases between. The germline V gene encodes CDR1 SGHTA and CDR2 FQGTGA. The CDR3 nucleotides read TGTGCCAGCAGCCCCGGTACTGGGGCCAACGTCCTGACTTTC. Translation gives CASSPGTGANVLTF.

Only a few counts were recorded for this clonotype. The CDR3: CSVELGRPNEKLFF. CDR3 sequence (DNA): TGCAGCGTTGAACTAGGCCGACCTAATGAAAAACTGTTTTTT. The genes are TRBV29-1 and TRBJ1-4; D gene ambiguous. This CDR3 has 14 amino acids. V gave up 2 bases and J gave up 3 bases, with 10 bases separating them. Germline V gene data show CDR1 as SQVTM and CDR2 as ANQGSEA.

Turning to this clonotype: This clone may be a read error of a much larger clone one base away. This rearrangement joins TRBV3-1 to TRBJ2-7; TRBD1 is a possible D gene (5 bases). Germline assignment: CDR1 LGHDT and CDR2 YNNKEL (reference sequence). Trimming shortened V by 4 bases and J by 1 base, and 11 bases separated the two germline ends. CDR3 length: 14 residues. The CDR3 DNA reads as TGTGCCAGCAGCCGTCGGAACAGGTCCTACGAGCAGTACTTC. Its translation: CASSRRNRSYEQYF.

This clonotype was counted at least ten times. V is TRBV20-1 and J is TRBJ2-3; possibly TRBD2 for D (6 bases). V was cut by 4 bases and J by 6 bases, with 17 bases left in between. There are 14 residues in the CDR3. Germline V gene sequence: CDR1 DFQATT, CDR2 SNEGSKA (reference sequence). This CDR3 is CSATPLGGGDTQYF. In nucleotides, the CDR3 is TGCAGTGCTACTCCCCTGGGAGGAGGGGATACGCAGTATTTT.

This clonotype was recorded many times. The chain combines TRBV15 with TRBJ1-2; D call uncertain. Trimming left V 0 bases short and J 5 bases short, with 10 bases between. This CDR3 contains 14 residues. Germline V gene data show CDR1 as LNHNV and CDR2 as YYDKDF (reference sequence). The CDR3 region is CATSRDFNPYGYTF. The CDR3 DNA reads TGTGCCACCAGCAGAGATTTTAACCCATATGGCTACACCTTC.

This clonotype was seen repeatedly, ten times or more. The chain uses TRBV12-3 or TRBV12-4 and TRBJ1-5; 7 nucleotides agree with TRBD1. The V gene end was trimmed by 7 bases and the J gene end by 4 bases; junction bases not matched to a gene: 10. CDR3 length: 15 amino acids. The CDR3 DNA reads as TGTGCCAGCACCTATGGACAGGCAAAAAATCAGCCCCAGCATTTT. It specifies CASTYGQAKNQPQHF.

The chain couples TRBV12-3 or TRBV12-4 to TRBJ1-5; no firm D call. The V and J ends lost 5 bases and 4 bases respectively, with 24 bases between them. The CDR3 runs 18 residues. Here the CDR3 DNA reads TGTGCCAGCAGTACCGCTAGCATGTTGGCCGTTCCTAATCAGCCCCAGCATTTT. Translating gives CASSTASMLAVPNQPQHF.

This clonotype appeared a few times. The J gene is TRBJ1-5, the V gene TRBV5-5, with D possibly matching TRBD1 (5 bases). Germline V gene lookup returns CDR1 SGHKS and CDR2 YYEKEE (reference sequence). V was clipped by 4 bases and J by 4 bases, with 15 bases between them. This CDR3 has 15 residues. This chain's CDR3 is CASSARGGSNQPQHF. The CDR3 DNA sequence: TGTGCCAGCAGCGCCCGCGGGGGGTCTAATCAGCCCCAGCATTTT.

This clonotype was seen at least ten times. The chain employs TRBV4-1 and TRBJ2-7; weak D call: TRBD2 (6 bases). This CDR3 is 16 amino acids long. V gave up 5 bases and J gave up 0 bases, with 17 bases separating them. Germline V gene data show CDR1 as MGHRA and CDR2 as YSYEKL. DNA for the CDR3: TGCGCCAGCAGCGCCGGGACTCTGGGATTCTCCTACGAGCAGTACTTC. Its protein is CASSAGTLGFSYEQYF.

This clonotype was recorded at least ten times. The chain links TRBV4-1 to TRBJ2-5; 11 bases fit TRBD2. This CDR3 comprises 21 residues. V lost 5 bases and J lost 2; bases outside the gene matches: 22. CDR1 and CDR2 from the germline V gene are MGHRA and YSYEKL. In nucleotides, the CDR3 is TGCGCCAGCAGCGAATCCTCTAGCGGGAGGCTTCACCGTTTAGAACAAGAGACCCAGTACTTC. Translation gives CASSESSSGRLHRLEQETQYF.

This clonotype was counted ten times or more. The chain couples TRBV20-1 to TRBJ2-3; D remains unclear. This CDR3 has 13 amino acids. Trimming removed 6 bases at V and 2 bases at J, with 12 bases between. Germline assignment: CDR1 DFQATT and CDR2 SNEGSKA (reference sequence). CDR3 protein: CSARPTDTDTQYF. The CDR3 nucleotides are TGCAGTGCGAGACCTACTGACACAGATACGCAGTATTTT.

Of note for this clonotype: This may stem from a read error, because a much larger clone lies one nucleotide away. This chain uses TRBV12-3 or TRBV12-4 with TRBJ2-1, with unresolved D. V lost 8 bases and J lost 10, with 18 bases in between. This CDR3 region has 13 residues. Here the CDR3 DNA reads TGTGCCAGCGGGCTCCGGCTCTCCTACGAGCAGTTCTTC. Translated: CASGLRLSYEQFF.

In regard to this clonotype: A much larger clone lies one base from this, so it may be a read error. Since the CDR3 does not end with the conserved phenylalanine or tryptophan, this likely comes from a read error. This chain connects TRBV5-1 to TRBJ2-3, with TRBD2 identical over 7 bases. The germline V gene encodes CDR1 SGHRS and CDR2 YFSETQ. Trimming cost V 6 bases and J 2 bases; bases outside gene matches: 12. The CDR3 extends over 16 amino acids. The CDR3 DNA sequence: TGCGCCAGCAAGTATCACGGGACTACATACACAGATACGCAGTATTTG. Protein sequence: CASKYHGTTYTDTQYL.

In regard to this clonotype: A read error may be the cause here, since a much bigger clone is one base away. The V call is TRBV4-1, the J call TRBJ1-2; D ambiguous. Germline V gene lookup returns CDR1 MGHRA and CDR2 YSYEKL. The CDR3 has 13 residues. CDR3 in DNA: TGCGCCAGAAGCCAATCGAAAGGGAATGGCTACACCTTC. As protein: CARSQSKGNGYTF.

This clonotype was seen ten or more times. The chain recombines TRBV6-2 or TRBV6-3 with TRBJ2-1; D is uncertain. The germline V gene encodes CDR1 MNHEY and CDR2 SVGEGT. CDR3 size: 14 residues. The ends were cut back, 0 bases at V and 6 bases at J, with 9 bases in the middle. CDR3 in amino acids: CASSYSFLTNEQFF. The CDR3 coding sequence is TGTGCCAGCAGTTACTCCTTTTTGACCAATGAGCAGTTCTTC.

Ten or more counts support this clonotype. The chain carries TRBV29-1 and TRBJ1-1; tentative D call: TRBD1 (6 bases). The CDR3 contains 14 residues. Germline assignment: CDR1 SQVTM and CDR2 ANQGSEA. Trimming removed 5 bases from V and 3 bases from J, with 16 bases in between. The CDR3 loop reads CSVNREKRDTEAFF. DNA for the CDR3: TGCAGCGTTAACAGGGAGAAGCGGGACACTGAAGCTTTCTTT.

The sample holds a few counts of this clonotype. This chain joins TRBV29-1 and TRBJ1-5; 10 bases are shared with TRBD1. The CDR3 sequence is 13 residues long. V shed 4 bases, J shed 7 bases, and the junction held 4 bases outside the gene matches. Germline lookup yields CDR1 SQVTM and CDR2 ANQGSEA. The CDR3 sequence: CSVGTGGRQPQHF. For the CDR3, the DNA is TGCAGCGTTGGGACAGGGGGAAGGCAGCCCCAGCATTTT.

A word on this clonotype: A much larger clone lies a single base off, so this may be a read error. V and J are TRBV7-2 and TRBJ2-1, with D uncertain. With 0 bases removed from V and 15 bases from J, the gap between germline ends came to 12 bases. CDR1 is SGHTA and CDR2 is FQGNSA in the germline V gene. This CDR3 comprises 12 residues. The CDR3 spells CASSLARRLLFF. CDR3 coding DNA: TGTGCCAGCAGCTTAGCGCGCCGCCTTCTGTTCTTC.

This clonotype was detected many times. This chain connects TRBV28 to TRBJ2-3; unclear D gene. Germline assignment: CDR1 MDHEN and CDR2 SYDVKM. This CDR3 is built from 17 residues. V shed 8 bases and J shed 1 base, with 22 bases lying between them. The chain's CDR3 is CASRHSPWKQGTDTQYF. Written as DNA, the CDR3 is TGTGCCAGCCGCCACTCGCCTTGGAAACAAGGCACAGATACGCAGTATTTT.

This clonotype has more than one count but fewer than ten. The CDR3 reads CASSSKTRSSYEQYF. The CDR3 nucleotides read TGTGCCAGCAGCTCCAAGACAAGGAGCTCCTACGAGCAGTACTTC. The genes are TRBV2 and TRBJ2-7; D gene ambiguous. Germline V CDR1 and CDR2: SNHLY, FYNNEI. Trimming took 6 bases from V and 0 from J, leaving 15 bases between them. The CDR3 runs 15 residues.

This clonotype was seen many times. CDR3 DNA sequence: TGTGCCATCAGTGAGTCTGATCCAGCTCCGAGCTACGAGCAGTACTTC. Encoded protein: CAISESDPAPSYEQYF. The chain links TRBV10-3 to TRBJ2-7; D remains ambiguous. Germline CDR1 reads ENHRY; CDR2 reads SYGVKD. This CDR3 region has 16 residues. V was trimmed by 0 bases and J by 3 bases, leaving 15 bases between them.

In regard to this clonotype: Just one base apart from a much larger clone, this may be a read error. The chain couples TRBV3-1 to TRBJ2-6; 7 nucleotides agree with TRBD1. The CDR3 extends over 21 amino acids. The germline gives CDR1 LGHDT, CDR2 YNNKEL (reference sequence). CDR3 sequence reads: CASSQDPAERTGPRGAYVLTF. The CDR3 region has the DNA TGTGCCAGCAGCCAAGACCCGGCGGAGCGGACAGGTCCTCGTGGGGCCTACGTCCTGACTTTC.